The 24 T cell receptor beta chains below were found in one sample sequenced in a study of T cell responses to AZD1222 COVID-19 vaccine. Clones were read by immunoSEQ multiplex PCR, and TCRdb kept only the in-frame ones, dropping some. The repertoire includes roughly 150,000 clones, 88% of them detected once, and 2% to 2.5% sits in the top ten. The material sequenced was peripheral blood, taken on day 0 of AZD1222 vaccination. These receptors were obtained from an adult in good health.

V is TRBV30 and J is TRBJ2-3; D unclear. V lost 0 bases to trimming and J lost 4 bases, with 8 bases between them. Germline assignment: CDR1 GTSNPN and CDR2 SVGIG (reference sequence). This CDR3 has 13 residues. The CDR3 sequence is CAWSVPNADTQYF. CDR3 nucleotide sequence: TGTGCCTGGAGTGTACCCAACGCAGATACGCAGTATTTT.

The chain carries TRBV24-1 and TRBJ1-5, with 8 bases aligning to TRBD1. Germline CDR1 reads KGHDR; CDR2 reads SFDVKD. The CDR3 is made up of 16 amino acids. The ends lost 4 bases at V and 7 bases at J; junction bases unmatched: 11. The CDR3 DNA sequence: TGTGCCACCAGTGAGTCCGGACAGGGTATGGGCCAGCCCCAGCATTTT. Amino acids: CATSESGQGMGQPQHF.

The genes are TRBV27 and TRBJ1-1; TRBD1 might be the D (5 bases). The germline gives CDR1 MNHEY, CDR2 SMNVEV (reference sequence). The CDR3 totals 14 residues. V lost 3 bases, J lost 0 bases, and 8 bases lay in between. The CDR3 reads CASSLWGMNTEAFF. CDR3 DNA sequence: TGTGCCAGCAGTTTGTGGGGGATGAACACTGAAGCTTTCTTT.

V is TRBV25-1 and J is TRBJ1-6; D not certain. The CDR3 is 16 amino acids. V lost 1 base to trimming and J lost 6 bases, with 13 bases between them. Germline V lookup: CDR1 MGHDK, CDR2 SYGVNS. Written as DNA, the CDR3 is TGTGCCAGCAGTGAATCCGGACCGCAGATTAATTCACCCCTCCACTTT. Protein sequence: CASSESGPQINSPLHF.

The J gene is TRBJ1-1, the V gene TRBV29-1; tentatively, D is TRBD1 (5 bases). Germline assignment: CDR1 SQVTM and CDR2 ANQGSEA. The CDR3 runs to 12 residues. V was cut by 7 bases and J by 1 base, with 10 bases left in between. The CDR3 protein is CSAKTANTEAFF. CDR3 DNA: TGCAGCGCTAAGACAGCGAACACTGAAGCTTTCTTT.

The gene calls are TRBV7-8 and TRBJ2-1; D is tentatively TRBD1 or TRBD2 (5 bases each). Between the trimmed V and J ends, which lost 4 bases and 6 bases, there was a span of 16 bases. The CDR3 has 15 amino acids. The germline V gene encodes CDR1 SGHVS and CDR2 FQNEAQ. CDR3 sequence (DNA): TGTGCCAGCAGCTCCCACCCGGGACCGATCAATGAGCAGTTCTTC. Protein product: CASSSHPGPINEQFF.

The chain recombines TRBV19 with TRBJ1-1; no firm D call. The CDR3 contains 15 residues. The V gene lost 0 bases and the J gene lost 1 base, with 9 bases spanning the gap. Germline V gene sequence: CDR1 LNHDA, CDR2 SQIVND (reference sequence). The CDR3, as DNA: TGTGCCAGTAGTATAGATATAAAACGGAACACTGAAGCTTTCTTT. Residues: CASSIDIKRNTEAFF.

This clone was recorded only once. V is TRBV9 and J is TRBJ2-1, with TRBD1 as a possible D gene (6 bases). The germline gives CDR1 SGDLS, CDR2 YYNGEE. The CDR3 runs to 12 residues. Trimming left V 2 bases short and J 8 bases short, with 8 bases between. CDR3 region: CASSVPGDEQFF. The CDR3 DNA sequence: TGTGCCAGCAGCGTTCCAGGGGATGAGCAGTTCTTC. Full variable domain (outside the CDR3, taken from reference TRBV9 and TRBJ2-1): DSGVTQTPKHLITATGQRVTLRCSPRSGDLSVYWYQQSLDQGLQFLIQYYNGEERAKGNILERFSAQQFPDLHSELNLSSLELGDSALYFCASSVPGDEQFFGPGTRLTVL.

The V and J genes are TRBV18 and TRBJ2-1; unclear D gene. Trimming cost V 3 bases and J 5 bases, with 11 bases left between them. The CDR3 is made up of 14 amino acids. Germline assignment: CDR1 KGHSH and CDR2 LQKENI. This chain's CDR3 is CASSPLTADNEQFF. CDR3 bases: TGTGCCAGCTCACCGCTAACAGCTGACAATGAGCAGTTCTTC.

The rearrangement joins TRBV12-3 or TRBV12-4 to TRBJ2-7; TRBD1 agrees at 7 bases. V shed 8 bases and J 7 bases; nucleotides not matched to a gene: 8. The CDR3 runs to 12 residues. CDR3 DNA: TGTGCCAGCGCTACAGGGGTGGGGGAGCAGTACTTC. Translated, it gives CASATGVGEQYF.

CDR3 sequence: CASRWTREDIQYF. The CDR3 DNA follows: TGCGCCAGCAGGTGGACCAGGGAGGACATTCAGTACTTC. V usage is TRBV5-1 and J usage is TRBJ2-4; weak D call: TRBD2 (6 bases). V dropped 5 bases and J dropped 8 bases, with 14 bases sitting between them. The CDR3 spans 13 residues. CDR1 is SGHRS and CDR2 is YFSETQ in the germline V gene.

The rearrangement joins TRBV6-5 to TRBJ2-3; the D gene is possibly TRBD1 (5 bases). Trimming cost V 7 bases and J 0 bases, with 11 bases left between them. Germline V gene lookup returns CDR1 MNHEY and CDR2 SVGAGI. The CDR3 has 14 amino acids. Here the CDR3 reads CASTRQGSTDTQYF. The DNA of the CDR3 is TGTGCCAGCACCCGCCAGGGTAGCACAGATACGCAGTATTTT.

The chain is built from TRBV13 and TRBJ2-5, with D possibly called TRBD1 or TRBD2 (5 bases each). The V and J ends lost 8 bases and 3 bases respectively, with 16 bases between them. Per germline, CDR1 PRHDT and CDR2 FYEKMQ (reference sequence). The CDR3 consists of 14 residues. As DNA, the CDR3 is TGTGCCAGCTGCCTTTGGGGGTCAAAAGAGACCCAGTACTTC. Protein: CASCLWGSKETQYF.

The chain recombines TRBV6-5 with TRBJ1-1; D is unresolved. This CDR3 comprises 12 residues. Germline CDR1 and CDR2: MNHEY and SVGAGI. V was pared by 6 bases and J by 7 bases, with 12 bases between. For the CDR3, the DNA is TGTGCCAGCAGCCCCGGAACACTTGAAGCTTTCTTT. Its translation: CASSPGTLEAFF.

The rearrangement uses TRBV4-2 and TRBJ1-2; D gene uncertain. The CDR3 covers 16 residues. V was pared by 0 bases and J by 0 bases, with 11 bases between. Germline V gene data show CDR1 as LGHNA and CDR2 as YNFKEQ. The chain's CDR3 is CASSQDLQAPNYGYTF. CDR3 sequence (DNA): TGTGCCAGCAGCCAAGATCTGCAGGCACCTAACTATGGCTACACCTTC.

The sample holds one count of this clone. The rearrangement links TRBV19 to TRBJ1-2, with 9 bases that match TRBD1. The V gene's germline CDR1 is LNHDA and CDR2 SQIVND (reference sequence). V lost 4 bases and J lost 8; bases outside the gene matches: 11. There are 15 residues in the CDR3. CDR3 residues: CASSSLTGGAEGYTF. The CDR3 DNA sequence: TGTGCCAGTAGTAGTCTAACAGGGGGCGCTGAGGGCTACACCTTC.

This clone was recorded once. The chain recombines TRBV13 with TRBJ1-2, with D unresolved. Germline lookup yields CDR1 PRHDT and CDR2 FYEKMQ (reference sequence). Trimming stripped 5 bases from V and 7 bases from J, with 20 bases between. CDR3 length: 15 amino acids. In nucleotides, the CDR3 is TGTGCCAGCAGCACCCGGACGGTTTTGGGGAGTGGCTACACCTTC. Amino acids: CASSTRTVLGSGYTF.

This chain joins TRBV5-8 and TRBJ1-2; D is ambiguous. Per the germline V gene, CDR1 is SGHTS and CDR2 is YDEGEE. The CDR3 has 15 residues. Trimming pared 0 bases from V and 4 bases from J, leaving 13 bases between. CDR3 amino acids: CASSLGTRQFYGYTF. The CDR3, as DNA: TGTGCCAGCAGCTTGGGGACCCGACAATTCTATGGCTACACCTTC. Drawing the rest from reference TRBV5-8 and TRBJ1-2, the complete variable domain is EAGVTQSPTHLIKTRGQQATLRCSPISGHTSVYWYQQALGLGLQFLLWYDEGEERNRGNFPPRFSGRQFPNYSSELNVNALELEDSALYLCASSLGTRQFYGYTFGSGTRLTVV.

CDR3 nucleotides: TGTGCCAGCAGCCCAACGACGGGGGCGAACACTGAAGCTTTCTTT. Translating it yields CASSPTTGANTEAFF. The chain couples TRBV3-1 (or the pseudogene TRBV3-2) to TRBJ1-1; tentatively, D is TRBD1 (6 bases). Germline V gene data show CDR1 as LGHDT and CDR2 as YNNKEL (reference sequence). V was cut by 4 bases and J by 1 base, with 13 bases left in between. This CDR3 has 15 residues.

The CDR3 protein is CSVVGAKTEAFF. The CDR3 DNA is TGCAGCGTTGTGGGGGCTAAGACTGAAGCTTTCTTT. The chain links TRBV29-1 to TRBJ1-1; a weak D match, TRBD1 (6 bases). CDR3 size: 12 residues. The germline V and J ends were trimmed by 4 bases and 5 bases, with 11 bases remaining between them. Germline CDR1 is SQVTM and CDR2 is ANQGSEA.

The chain recombines TRBV21-1 with TRBJ2-7; the D segment call TRBD1 is taken from the table without a DNA check. TRBV21-1 is described as a pseudogene. The CDR3 runs to 15 residues. In DNA, the CDR3 is TGTGCCAGCACCAAGCCGGGACAGGGCACCTACGAGCAGTACTTC. Its protein is CASTKPGQGTYEQYF.

The chain is built from TRBV4-3 and TRBJ2-1; D may be TRBD1 or TRBD2 (5 bases each). The CDR3 is 16 amino acids. Germline values: CDR1 LGHNA, CDR2 YSLEER. V lost 0 bases to trimming and J lost 2 bases, with 11 bases between them. This chain's CDR3 is CASSQEGRWPYNEQFF. CDR3 sequence (DNA): TGCGCCAGCAGCCAAGAGGGACGTTGGCCCTACAATGAGCAGTTCTTC.

The chain combines TRBV5-4 with TRBJ1-2; tentatively, D is TRBD1 (5 bases). Germline V gene data show CDR1 as SGHNT and CDR2 as YYREEE (reference sequence). V was trimmed by 0 bases and J by 3 bases, leaving 15 bases between them. This CDR3 has 16 amino acids. Written as DNA, the CDR3 is TGTGCCAGCAGCTTGGCCGCGCGGGGCGACGACTATGGCTACACCTTC. The encoded protein is CASSLAARGDDYGYTF.

The chain employs TRBV7-6 and TRBJ1-1; D is unresolved. Germline CDR1 and CDR2: SGHVS and FNYEAQ. With 4 bases removed from V and 2 bases from J, the gap between germline ends came to 2 bases. This CDR3 has 11 residues. The CDR3 DNA is TGTGCCAGCAGCTCCAACACTGAAGCTTTCTTT. This encodes CASSSNTEAFF.